The 20 T cell receptor beta chains below come from one sample, sequenced in a study of cytomegalovirus exposure and HLA in healthy donors. The PCR employed 60 Vbeta primers together with 13 Jbeta primers. The data were produced by immunoSEQ multiplex PCR, yet TCRdb's version contains in-frame clones alone and is incomplete. The table includes roughly 150,000 clones, approximately 80% detected once. The material sequenced was PBMCs. The receptors here all came from a man younger than 45 in good health and CMV-seronegative.

The rearrangement joins TRBV9 to TRBJ2-1; 11 positions agree with TRBD2. CDR1 and CDR2 from the germline V gene are SGDLS and YYNGEE. V gave up 2 bases and J gave up 6 bases; unmatched junction bases: 10. This CDR3 is 17 amino acids long. The CDR3 reads CASSVGTSGSVFNEQFF. DNA of the CDR3: TGTGCCAGCAGCGTGGGAACTAGCGGGAGTGTTTTCAATGAGCAGTTCTTC.

This clone appeared a few times. The chain uses TRBV5-6 and TRBJ1-5, with a weak D call TRBD1 (6 bases). V was trimmed by 4 bases and J by 11 bases, leaving 19 bases between them. Germline assignment: CDR1 SGHDT and CDR2 YYEEEE. This CDR3 is built from 14 residues. CDR3: CASSIGGKESTQHF. The CDR3 nucleotides read TGTGCCAGCAGCATAGGGGGTAAGGAAAGCACCCAGCATTTT.

Here the CDR3 DNA reads TGTGCCAGCAGTTTAGGACAGTTTAATGAAAAACTGTTTTTT. Amino acids: CASSLGQFNEKLFF. V usage is TRBV6-5 and J usage is TRBJ1-4; a weak D match, TRBD1 (6 bases). Trimming stripped 4 bases from V and 4 bases from J, with 10 bases between. This CDR3 contains 14 residues. Germline CDR1 reads MNHEY; CDR2 reads SVGAGI.

This clone has more than one count but fewer than ten. The CDR3 region is CASSPTGYLDYGYTF. The DNA for the CDR3 is TGCGCCAGCAGCCCAACAGGGTACTTAGACTATGGCTACACCTTC. This chain links TRBV4-3 with TRBJ1-2; D is perhaps TRBD1 (6 bases). CDR3 length: 15 amino acids. Germline assignment: CDR1 LGHNA and CDR2 YSLEER. The V and J ends lost 4 bases and 3 bases respectively, with 15 bases between them.

The rearrangement joins TRBV9 to TRBJ2-7; 10 bases are a match to TRBD2. The CDR3 consists of 16 residues. V was clipped by 4 bases and J by 0 bases; unmatched bases: 7. Germline V CDR1 and CDR2: SGDLS, YYNGEE. The CDR3 DNA sequence: TGTGCCAGCAGCCTAGGACTAGCGGCTAACTCCTACGAGCAGTACTTC. Protein sequence: CASSLGLAANSYEQYF. Drawing the rest from reference TRBV9 and TRBJ2-7, the complete variable domain is DSGVTQTPKHLITATGQRVTLRCSPRSGDLSVYWYQQSLDQGLQFLIQYYNGEERAKGNILERFSAQQFPDLHSELNLSSLELGDSALYFCASSLGLAANSYEQYFGPGTRLTVT.

This clone was seen a single time. The V call is TRBV23-1, the J call TRBJ2-1; 13 bases are a match to TRBD2. TRBV23-1 is identified as an open reading frame with a role that is uncertain. There are 18 residues in the CDR3. The trim removed 4 bases at V and 0 bases at J, leaving 6 bases unmatched. CDR3 bases: TGCGCCAGCAGTCCAACCGGGACTAGCGGGATCTCCTACAATGAGCAGTTCTTC. Its protein product is CASSPTGTSGISYNEQFF.

This chain links TRBV9 with TRBJ2-3; TRBD1 might be the D (6 bases). Germline V gene data show CDR1 as SGDLS and CDR2 as YYNGEE. The V end lost 3 bases, the J end lost 4 bases, and 18 bases lay between the germline ends. This CDR3 is 16 amino acids long. The CDR3 bases are TGTGCCAGCAGCGCCCCACAGGGATGGGGCTCAGATACGCAGTATTTT. This gives the protein CASSAPQGWGSDTQYF.

This chain joins TRBV6-6 and TRBJ2-7; no reliable D call. The CDR3 contains 12 residues. V gave up 5 bases and J gave up 4 bases, with 9 bases separating them. Germline CDR1 reads MNHNY; CDR2 reads SVGAGI (reference sequence). The CDR3 loop is CASSPGLYEQYF. The CDR3 DNA is TGTGCCAGCAGTCCTGGCCTGTACGAGCAGTACTTC.

The V gene is TRBV28, the J gene TRBJ2-7; 9 positions match TRBD2. This CDR3 contains 15 residues. V shed 3 bases and J 2 bases; nucleotides not matched to a gene: 5. CDR1 is MDHEN and CDR2 is SYDVKM in the germline V gene. The CDR3 spells CASSFLAGATYEQYF. The DNA of the CDR3 is TGTGCCAGCAGTTTTTTAGCGGGAGCTACCTACGAGCAGTACTTC.

In its sample, this clone was seen a few times. The rearrangement links TRBV4-2 to TRBJ2-7; tentative D call: TRBD2 (5 bases). Per the germline V gene, CDR1 is LGHNA and CDR2 is YNFKEQ. The germline V and J ends were trimmed by 1 base and 2 bases, with 9 bases remaining between them. This CDR3 is 14 amino acids long. This CDR3 is CASSQGLPPYEQYF. CDR3 sequence (DNA): TGTGCCAGCAGCCAAGGACTACCTCCCTACGAGCAGTACTTC.

The chain couples TRBV28 to TRBJ1-5; 7 bases map to TRBD1. The CDR3 loop spans 13 amino acids. In germline, CDR1 is MDHEN, CDR2 SYDVKM. With V trimmed by 4 bases and J by 4 bases, 1 base remained unmatched. CDR3 amino acids: CASSWDRNQPQHF. For the CDR3, the DNA is TGTGCCAGCAGTTGGGACAGAAATCAGCCCCAGCATTTT.

In DNA form, the CDR3 reads TGTGCCAGCACCCCCGACAGGGGGGTCACTGAAGCTTTCTTT. It yields the protein CASTPDRGVTEAFF. The V gene is TRBV6-6, the J gene TRBJ1-1; TRBD1 matches 9 bases. V was pared by 7 bases and J by 4 bases, with 7 bases of the junction left unmatched. The CDR3 has 14 amino acids. Per germline, CDR1 MNHNY and CDR2 SVGAGI (reference sequence).

V is TRBV4-1 and J is TRBJ2-7, with TRBD1 identical over 8 bases. Germline CDR1 reads MGHRA; CDR2 reads YSYEKL. The V segment lost 1 base and the J segment 5 bases; nucleotides outside the gene matches: 4. CDR3 length: 14 amino acids. CDR3 nucleotide sequence: TGCGCCAGCAGCCAAGTTGGACAGGGCCACGAGCAGTACTTC. This codes for CASSQVGQGHEQYF.

This chain uses TRBV28 with TRBJ1-5, with a weak D call TRBD1 (5 bases). The CDR3 contains 16 residues. The V end lost 5 bases, the J end lost 7 bases, and 21 bases lay between the germline ends. Germline V lookup: CDR1 MDHEN, CDR2 SYDVKM. CDR3 nucleotide sequence: TGTGCCAGCAGTCGCGATCCCCGGGGCGGGAGGCAGCCCCAGCATTTT. It is translated as CASSRDPRGGRQPQHF.

This chain's CDR3 is CASSPRGQGVINTEAFF. The CDR3 region has the DNA TGTGCCAGCTCACCACGTGGACAGGGAGTAATAAACACTGAAGCTTTCTTT. The chain uses TRBV18 and TRBJ1-1, with 8 bases matching TRBD1. Trimming at V came to 1 base and at J to 2 bases, leaving 9 bases not matched to a gene. The CDR3 spans 17 residues. Germline V gene sequence: CDR1 KGHSH, CDR2 LQKENI.

This chain connects TRBV28 to TRBJ2-3; 9 bases agree with TRBD2. V lost 7 bases and J lost 6; bases outside the gene matches: 11. CDR1 is MDHEN and CDR2 is SYDVKM in the germline V gene. The length of the CDR3 is 15 residues. The DNA for the CDR3 is TGTGCCAGCAAAAAAGCGGGAGGCCCAGGGGATACGCAGTATTTT. This translates into CASKKAGGPGDTQYF.

The V gene is TRBV10-1, the J gene TRBJ2-1, with 10 bases lining up with TRBD2. The CDR3 extends over 14 amino acids. Germline V gives CDR1 WNHNN, CDR2 SYGVQD (reference sequence). Trimming took 8 bases from V and 7 from J; bases not matched to a gene: 8. CDR3 DNA sequence: TGCGCCAGCCGGGGACTAGCGAATACAAATGAGCAGTTCTTC. This gives the protein CASRGLANTNEQFF.

This rearrangement joins TRBV7-2 to TRBJ1-1; 10 nucleotides agree with TRBD1. This CDR3 has 15 amino acids. Trimming cost V 5 bases and J 3 bases; bases outside gene matches: 6. Per germline, CDR1 SGHTA and CDR2 FQGNSA. The CDR3 sequence: CASSLRQGAHTEAFF. CDR3 DNA: TGTGCCAGCAGCCTCAGACAGGGGGCTCACACTGAAGCTTTCTTT.

V gene TRBV7-2 combines with J gene TRBJ1-5, with a possible D match to TRBD1 (5 bases). V gave up 2 bases and J gave up 7 bases, with 9 bases separating them. The CDR3 length is 13 residues. The germline gives CDR1 SGHTA, CDR2 FQGNSA. In DNA, the CDR3 is TGTGCCAGCAGCTTAAACCAGGGACAGCCCCAGCATTTT. Its protein product is CASSLNQGQPQHF.

The chain links TRBV19 to TRBJ2-1; D could derive from TRBD1 or TRBD2 (5 bases each). The ends were cut back, 5 bases at V and 0 bases at J, with 11 bases in the middle. The CDR3 spans 15 residues. CDR1 is LNHDA and CDR2 is SQIVND in the germline V gene (reference sequence). CDR3 coding DNA: TGTGCCAGTAGTTTAGGGGAGAGCTCCTACAATGAGCAGTTCTTC. This gives the protein CASSLGESSYNEQFF.